The 7 T cell receptor beta chains given below trace back to one sample, sequenced in a study of T cell clonality in common variable immunodeficiency. Assay: immunoSEQ multiplex PCR; the TCRdb copy retains only in-frame clones and omits some. This sample comprises 45,000 to 65,000 clones, none seen once only. The specimen sequenced was peripheral blood mononuclear cells. These receptors all stem from a person aged 18 to 70 in good health.

Many counts were recorded for this clone. The missing CDR3 end, 3 residues past where the read stops, is filled in from the germline J gene. The chain uses TRBV7-3 and TRBJ2-1; 8 nucleotides agree with TRBD1. Germline lookup yields CDR1 SGHTA and CDR2 FQGTGA. V gave up 5 bases and J gave up 4 bases; unmatched junction bases: 10. The CDR3 is 16 residues long. The covered CDR3 bases are TGTGCCAGCAGCCCACCCTCCGGGACAGGATACAATGAG. As protein: CASSPPSGTGYNE. The whole CDR3 protein is CASSPPSGTGYNEQFF.

This clone was observed at least ten times. The read is 3 residues too short to cover the CDR3 end, so that end is filled in from the germline J gene. The chain combines TRBV7-2 with TRBJ1-2, with D perhaps matching TRBD1 (5 bases). Trimming took 5 bases from V and 5 from J, leaving 15 bases between them. In germline, CDR1 is SGHTA, CDR2 FQGNSA. The CDR3 totals 14 residues. The CDR3: CASSPNLGAYGYTF. The CDR3 bases that were read are TGTGCCAGCAGCCCAAACCTAGGGGCATATGGC.

This clone was found many times. The read ends 3 residues shy of where the CDR3 ends; the end is completed using the germline J gene. V is TRBV2 and J is TRBJ2-7; D is uncertain. This CDR3 is 11 amino acids long. The germline V and J ends were trimmed by 4 bases and 3 bases, with 4 bases remaining between them. Germline V gene sequence: CDR1 SNHLY, CDR2 FYNNEI. The sequenced CDR3 bases are TGTGCCAGCAGTGGACACTACGAG. As protein: CASSGHYE. The full CDR3 protein is CASSGHYEQYF.

This clone came up many times. The CDR3 end lies 3 residues beyond the end of the read and is filled in from the germline J gene. The chain is built from TRBV7-3 and TRBJ1-1; 11 bases fit TRBD1. CDR1 SGHTA and CDR2 FQGTGA come from the germline V gene. The CDR3 spans 14 residues. The part of the CDR3 DNA that was read is TGTGCCAGCAGCGCCGGACAGGGGGCACAGATG. Translated: CASSAGQGAQM. The entire CDR3 protein is CASSAGQGAQMAFF.

At least ten counts were recorded for this clone. The CDR3 extends 3 residues past the end of the read, so its final part is completed from the germline J gene. The chain links TRBV20-1 to TRBJ2-3; 12 bases are a match to TRBD2. The length of the CDR3 is 16 residues. J gave up 3 bases and V 4 bases, and 8 bases lay outside the gene matches. CDR1 is DFQATT and CDR2 is SNEGSKA in the germline V gene (reference sequence). CDR3 loop: CSATGTSGPQTDTQYF. CDR3 DNA, as far as it was read: TGCAGTGCTACCGGGACTAGCGGGCCTCAGACAGATACG.

In this sample, this clone turned up many times. The sequenced fragment ends 3 residues before the CDR3 boundary, so the rest is inferred from the germline J gene. The genes are TRBV7-8 and TRBJ2-3, with 9 bases fitting TRBD1. From germline, CDR1 is SGHVS and CDR2 FQNEAQ. The CDR3 is 14 amino acids. V was clipped by 7 bases and J by 4 bases; unmatched bases: 6. CDR3 DNA, as far as it was read: TGTGCCAGCATACAGGACAGGGGATCAGATACG. Residues: CASIQDRGSDT. The whole CDR3 sequence is CASIQDRGSDTQYF. Combining the CDR3 with reference TRBV7-8 and TRBJ2-3 gives the whole variable domain GAGVSQSPRYKVAKRGQDVALRCDPISGHVSLFWYQQALGQGPEFLTYFQNEAQLDKSGLPSDRFFAERPEGSVSTLKIQRTQQEDSAVYLCASIQDRGSDTQYFGPGTRLTVL.

On this clone itself: From the germline J gene comes the end of the CDR3, since the read stops 3 residues before it. The chain uses TRBV5-1 and TRBJ2-5; D is perhaps TRBD2 (5 bases). In germline, CDR1 is SGHRS, CDR2 YFSETQ. There are 13 residues in the CDR3. V lost 0 bases and J lost 5, with 8 bases in between. The CDR3 DNA, read in part, is TGCGCCAGCAGCTTGGATACGGGGGAGACC. Translating it yields CASSLDTGET. The full CDR3 sequence reads CASSLDTGETQYF. Looking up the rest from reference TRBV5-1 and TRBJ2-5 gives the full variable domain: KAGVTQTPRYLIKTRGQQVTLSCSPISGHRSVSWYQQTPGQGLQFLFEYFSETQRNKGNFPGRFSGRQFSNSRSEMNVSTLELGDSALYLCASSLDTGETQYFGPGTRLLVL.